These 13 T cell receptor beta chains originate from one sample sequenced in a study of graft-versus-host responses after intestinal transplantation (dated by TCRdb to about 2021). Library preparation used the immunoSEQ multiplex PCR assay. Not all clones reach the TCRdb copy of this immuneACCESS table, which keeps in-frame sequences only. Checked studies attribute under half of the gap to unresolved V genes and leave the rest unexplained. The sample has more than 13,000 clones on record, roughly 69% of them singletons. Of the sample, approximately 10% falls within the top ten clones. Dithiothreitol, EDTA incubations and collagenase D digestion were used to isolate intraepithelial and lamina propria lymphocytes from graft specimens. Sequences were derived from ileum tissue, sampled almost 700 days after intestinal transplantation. The origin of the receptors is a human patient who received an intestinal transplant, so some T cells may come from the graft donor.

The sample holds one count of this clone. The chain recombines TRBV18 with TRBJ1-1; a weak D match, TRBD1 (5 bases). Per germline, CDR1 KGHSH and CDR2 LQKENI. The CDR3 loop spans 13 amino acids. V was clipped by 4 bases and J by 4 bases, with 10 bases between them. The CDR3 region has the DNA TGTGCCAGCTCACTCCAGGGAAGCACTGAAGCTTTCTTT. Its translation: CASSLQGSTEAFF.

As to this clone: The sample carries other DNA sequences with the same CDR3. As DNA, the CDR3 is TGTGCCAGCAGCTTGGCTAGACAGGGTGGGCAAGAGACCCAGTACTTC. Translated: CASSLARQGGQETQYF. V usage is TRBV5-5 and J usage is TRBJ2-5; TRBD1 matches 7 bases. The germline CDR1 and CDR2 sequences are SGHKS and YYEKEE (reference sequence). V was pared by 0 bases and J by 2 bases, with 7 bases of the junction left unmatched. The CDR3 length is 16 residues.

The rearrangement joins TRBV20-1 to TRBJ1-2; D call uncertain. Trimming removed 5 bases at V and 3 bases at J, with 7 bases between. Germline loops: CDR1 DFQATT, CDR2 SNEGSKA (reference sequence). This CDR3 spans 11 amino acids. CDR3 protein: CSAFIDYGYTF. CDR3 bases: TGCAGTGCTTTTATTGACTATGGCTACACCTTC.

This clone was recorded a few times. This chain's CDR3 is CASSSTFGSGEPQHF. CDR3 in DNA: TGTGCCAGCAGCTCCACTTTCGGGAGTGGGGAGCCCCAGCATTTT. J is TRBJ1-5 and V is TRBV27; D remains unclear. Germline V gene data show CDR1 as MNHEY and CDR2 as SMNVEV (reference sequence). Trimming took 6 bases from V and 8 from J, leaving 20 bases between them. The CDR3 has 15 residues.

The J gene is TRBJ1-2, the V gene TRBV14, with a possible D match to TRBD1 (5 bases). CDR1 is SGHDN and CDR2 is FVKESK in the germline V gene. Trimming removed 1 base at V and 1 base at J, with 13 bases between. This CDR3 comprises 16 residues. CDR3 coding DNA: TGTGCCAGCAGCCAAGGCGCGGGACTGTTTAACTATGGCTACACCTTC. This sequence encodes CASSQGAGLFNYGYTF.

On this clone itself: This clone may be a read error of a much larger clone one base away. The rearrangement links TRBV11-3 to TRBJ2-3; D is uncertain. Germline CDR1 SGHNT, CDR2 YENEEA. There are 14 residues in the CDR3. Trimming took off 1 base at V and 0 bases at J, with 5 bases between the two ends. CDR3 nucleotide sequence: TGTGCCAGCAGCTTAGGTACTAGCACAGATACGCAGTATTTT. Translation gives CASSLGTSTDTQYF.

This clone occurred a few times. CDR3 DNA: TGTGCCAGCAGCCAAGATCTGAGTACTAGGGGGTTTGGGGCGGGCAATCAGCCCCAGCATTTT. It translates to CASSQDLSTRGFGAGNQPQHF. This chain uses TRBV4-2 with TRBJ1-5, with D possibly TRBD1 on 6 matching bases. Per the germline V gene, CDR1 is LGHNA and CDR2 is YNFKEQ. The CDR3 has 21 amino acids. Trimming took 0 bases from V and 2 from J, leaving 26 bases between them.

The rearrangement uses TRBV7-2 and TRBJ2-7, with no clear D. Trimming took off 3 bases at V and 2 bases at J, with 8 bases between the two ends. Per the germline V gene, CDR1 is SGHTA and CDR2 is FQGNSA. The CDR3 runs 13 residues. CDR3 amino acids: CASSLRPTYEQYF. CDR3 sequence (DNA): TGTGCCAGCAGCTTGCGCCCGACCTACGAGCAGTACTTC. Full variable domain (remainder filled in from reference TRBV7-2 and TRBJ2-7): GAGVSQSPSNKVTEKGKDVELRCDPISGHTALYWYRQSLGQGLEFLIYFQGNSAPDKSGLPSDRFSAERTGGSVSTLTIQRTQQEDSAVYLCASSLRPTYEQYFGPGTRLTVT.

This clone was found a few times. The V call is TRBV9, the J call TRBJ2-1, with D possibly TRBD2 on 7 matching bases. With 0 bases removed from V and 6 bases from J, the gap between germline ends came to 19 bases. Germline V lookup: CDR1 SGDLS, CDR2 YYNGEE. This CDR3 comprises 17 residues. The CDR3 bases are TGTGCCAGCAGCGTAGCTACTGTGGGGGGGCATCTCAATGAGCAGTTCTTC. Its translation is CASSVATVGGHLNEQFF.

This clone is a singleton in its sample. The junction and the germline gene differ at one end; a read error may be behind it. The chain couples TRBV9 to TRBJ2-7; D is ambiguous. CDR3 length: 14 residues. Germline CDR1 is SGDLS and CDR2 is YYNGEE. This CDR3 is CASGVGPAPYEQYF. CDR3 in DNA: TGTGCCAGCGGCGTGGGTCCAGCGCCTTACGAGCAGTACTTC.

The V gene is TRBV13, the J gene TRBJ1-2; the D is unclear. Germline CDR1 reads PRHDT; CDR2 reads FYEKMQ (reference sequence). V gave up 4 bases and J gave up 4 bases, with 10 bases separating them. The CDR3 consists of 13 residues. CDR3 in amino acids: CASSSEQLYGYTF. The CDR3 region has the DNA TGTGCCAGCAGCTCCGAACAGCTCTATGGCTACACCTTC.

This chain connects TRBV7-2 to TRBJ2-1; maybe TRBD2 (6 bases). The CDR3 spans 15 residues. Trimming took 3 bases from V and 3 from J, leaving 12 bases between them. Germline assignment: CDR1 SGHTA and CDR2 FQGNSA. CDR3 amino acids: CASSFRLDDYNEQFF. The CDR3 region has the DNA TGTGCCAGCAGCTTCAGACTAGACGACTACAATGAGCAGTTCTTC.

This clone is large in the sample. V is TRBV7-9 and J is TRBJ1-2; D is possibly TRBD1 (5 bases). This CDR3 is 13 amino acids long. The V end was cut by 8 bases, the J end by 2 bases, with 12 bases between. In germline, CDR1 is SEHNR, CDR2 FQNEAQ (reference sequence). CDR3 protein: CASSAQGNYGYTF. CDR3 coding DNA: TGTGCCAGCTCCGCTCAGGGCAACTATGGCTACACCTTC.